This TCR beta chain was recorded in a study of monozygotic twins with inflammatory bowel disease. Notes on the study in general: Extra variability in the repertoires of patients may have come from differing immunosuppressive treatments. Clonotype overlap with others was lower in IBD patients than in healthy twins, a difference that was greatest with disease activity.

TCRdb reprocessed the 5' RACE reads and reports one entry per CDR3 protein, with no DNA. This sample's table reports 190,000 or so distinct CDR3 sequences. It was from whole blood, with no T cell sorting, that total RNA was isolated. About this clonotype: Its target is unknown.

The CDR3 is 15 amino acids. Germline V gene sequence: CDR1 MNHEY, CDR2 SMNVEV (reference sequence). The source material was blood. This sequence originates from a human donor with ulcerative colitis or Crohn's disease, or a healthy co-twin of an affected twin (not recorded which). V gene TRBV27 combines with J gene TRBJ1-2. CDR3 sequence: CAISLSSTVFYGYTF.